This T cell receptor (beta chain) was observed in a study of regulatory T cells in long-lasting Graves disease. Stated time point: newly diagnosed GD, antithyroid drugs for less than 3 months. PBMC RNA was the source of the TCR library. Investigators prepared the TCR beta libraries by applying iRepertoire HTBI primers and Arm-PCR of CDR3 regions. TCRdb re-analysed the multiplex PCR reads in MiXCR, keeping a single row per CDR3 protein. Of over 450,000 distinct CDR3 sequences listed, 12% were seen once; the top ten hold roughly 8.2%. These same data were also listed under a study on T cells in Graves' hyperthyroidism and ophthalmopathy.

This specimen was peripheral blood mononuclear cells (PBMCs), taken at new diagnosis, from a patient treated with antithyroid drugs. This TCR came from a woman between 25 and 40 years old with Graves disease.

CDR3 amino acids: CASSFQQGEAEQFF. The CDR3 DNA is TGTGCCAGCAGCTTTCAACAGGGGGAGGCCGAGCAGTTCTTC. The chain combines TRBV5-6 with TRBJ2-1; the match to TRBD1 covers 8 bases. CDR3 length equals 14 residues. The V gene's germline CDR1 is SGHDT and CDR2 YYEEEE. V shed 2 bases and J 10 bases; nucleotides not matched to a gene: 8.